This TCR beta chain comes out of a study of molecular identifiers for immune sequencing clone quantification. At the level of the study: In the replicates, RNA derived from around 20,000 or 100,000 naive CD8 cells was divided into five parts, and four were sequenced.

This clonotype has a count of ten or more. J gave up 12 bases and V 2 bases, and 11 bases lay outside the gene matches. The germline V gene encodes CDR1 LGHNA and CDR2 YSLEER. This CDR3 contains 16 residues. TCRdb re-called the PCR reads through MiXCR, storing one row per CDR3 protein. The data show 40,000 to 50,000 distinct CDR3 sequences, about 19% seen once. Specimen: naive CD8+ T cells from blood, with Jurkat cell RNA spiked in. Stated subset: FACS-sorted CD8+CD4-CCR7+CD45RA+ naive T cells. The chain links TRBV4-3 to TRBJ2-1; 12 bases fit TRBD2. The sequence was obtained from a human donor in good health. Some libraries in this study had Jurkat cell RNA spiked in. The CDR3 coding sequence is TGCGCCAGCAGCCAACCCGGGACTAGCGGGCCTGGCGTGCAGTTCTTC. This gives the protein CASSQPGTSGPGVQFF.